These 5 T cell receptor beta chains were sequenced from one sample in a study of blood T cell repertoires in COVID-19. Using immunoSEQ multiplex PCR, the repertoire was profiled, and TCRdb retains in-frame clones only, with some absent. The sample yields about 300,000 clones, roughly 87% seen once. The specimen was PBMCs or T cells enriched from blood (not recorded which). The receptor set was obtained from a woman in her twenties or thirties who had recovered from COVID-19.

This chain joins TRBV7-2 and TRBJ1-2; maybe TRBD1 (6 bases). Germline V gives CDR1 SGHTA, CDR2 FQGNSA. V was trimmed by 1 base and J by 8 bases, leaving 17 bases between them. This CDR3 is 15 amino acids long. This CDR3 is CASSLVIGGSYGYTF. In DNA, the CDR3 is TGTGCCAGCAGCTTAGTCATTGGGGGCTCTTACGGCTACACCTTC.

The chain uses TRBV19 and TRBJ1-4, with D perhaps TRBD1 (5 bases). This CDR3 has 14 amino acids. Germline CDR1 LNHDA, CDR2 SQIVND (reference sequence). V was shortened by 9 bases and J by 6 bases, with 17 bases between the two germline ends. CDR3 sequence reads: CASLGVGRDEKLFF. As DNA, the CDR3 is TGTGCCAGCCTAGGGGTAGGGAGGGATGAAAAACTGTTTTTT.

The chain couples TRBV15 to TRBJ1-5, with D perhaps TRBD1 (5 bases). This CDR3 comprises 14 residues. V shed 0 bases and J shed 6 bases, with 9 bases lying between them. Germline values: CDR1 LNHNV, CDR2 YYDKDF (reference sequence). CDR3 region: CATSREGEGQPQHF. For the CDR3, the DNA is TGTGCCACCAGCAGAGAAGGGGAGGGTCAGCCCCAGCATTTT. Looking up the rest from reference TRBV15 and TRBJ1-5 gives the full variable domain: DAMVIQNPRYQVTQFGKPVTLSCSQTLNHNVMYWYQQKSSQAPKLLFHYYDKDFNNEADTPDNFQSRRPNTSFCFLDIRSPGLGDTAMYLCATSREGEGQPQHFGDGTRLSIL.

This chain joins TRBV4-1 and TRBJ1-1; TRBD1 aligns across 7 bases. The germline V gene encodes CDR1 MGHRA and CDR2 YSYEKL. This CDR3 contains 15 residues. The trim removed 1 base at V and 3 bases at J, leaving 5 bases unmatched. DNA of the CDR3: TGCGCCAGCAGCCAAGCCACAGGGGTGTACACTGAAGCTTTCTTT. It translates to CASSQATGVYTEAFF.

V and J are TRBV3-1 (or the pseudogene TRBV3-2) and TRBJ2-3; 10 bases align to TRBD2. Germline CDR1 and CDR2: LGHDT and YNNKEL (reference sequence). The CDR3 runs 15 residues. Trimming at V came to 4 bases and at J to 5 bases, leaving 6 bases not matched to a gene. Written as DNA, the CDR3 is TGTGCCAGCAGCCGAGCGGGGGGGGCTGTAGATACGCAGTATTTT. Residues: CASSRAGGAVDTQYF.